This T cell receptor (beta chain) appears in the sequencing data of a study of blood T cell repertoires in COVID-19. Looking at the study overall: T cells, B-cell-depleted T cells, or PBMCs supplied cDNA or gDNA.

Using immunoSEQ multiplex PCR, the repertoire was profiled, and TCRdb retains in-frame clones only, with some absent. The data hold under 250,000 clones, with less than 90% observed a single time. J lost 2 bases, V lost 4 bases, and 9 bases had no gene match. The CDR3 is 17 amino acids. Per germline, CDR1 SGHDT and CDR2 YYEEEE. The rearrangement joins TRBV5-6 to TRBJ1-4, with TRBD1 matching 9 bases. This clonotype was sampled from a woman aged 65 to 85 with active or convalescent COVID-19. Sequenced: peripheral blood. The CDR3 nucleotides read TGTGCCAGCAGCCCCGGACAGGGGATAGTGACTAATGAAAAACTGTTTTTT. Encoded protein: CASSPGQGIVTNEKLFF.